Shown below are 28 T cell receptor beta chains from a single sample sequenced in a study of T cells in narcolepsy listed by TCRdb under 2018. Library preparation was by the immunoSEQ multiplex PCR assay. Not all clones reach the TCRdb copy of this immuneACCESS table, which keeps in-frame sequences only. Checked studies attribute under half of the gap to unresolved V genes and leave the rest unexplained. The sample table contains 20,000 to 25,000 clones; only one count was recorded for about 85% of them. The ten largest clones capture roughly 1.4% of the sample. Source material: CD45RA- memory CD4+ T cells from PBMCs. The cell subset or site label on this specimen signifies: memory T cells sorted ex vivo from peripheral blood. The source of these receptors is a human donor with narcolepsy.

Worth noting for this clone: This CDR3 is also generated by other DNA sequences in the sample. The V and J genes are TRBV6-1 and TRBJ2-5; 10 nucleotides line up with TRBD1. CDR1 and CDR2 (germline): MNHNS, SASEGT. The V segment lost 7 bases and the J segment 2 bases; nucleotides outside the gene matches: 7. The CDR3 runs to 15 residues. CDR3 loop: CASTRQGARQETQYF. The CDR3 nucleotides are TGTGCCAGCACCAGACAGGGGGCCCGTCAAGAGACCCAGTACTTC.

This chain connects TRBV15 to TRBJ2-2; 7 bases map to TRBD1. V dropped 3 bases and J dropped 1; count of bases not matched to a gene: 8. CDR3 size: 17 residues. CDR1 LNHNV and CDR2 YYDKDF come from the germline V gene (reference sequence). CDR3 bases: TGTGCCACCAGCAGTTATACAGGGGCTTGGAACACCGGGGAGCTGTTTTTT. It specifies CATSSYTGAWNTGELFF.

The chain has TRBV5-1 and TRBJ2-3; D might be TRBD1 (6 bases). The CDR3 consists of 14 residues. V lost 1 base and J lost 5, with 11 bases in between. Per the germline V gene, CDR1 is SGHRS and CDR2 is YFSETQ. In DNA, the CDR3 is TGCGCCAGCAGCTTGAGGCAGGGGAAAGATACGCAGTATTTT. Amino acid sequence: CASSLRQGKDTQYF.

The gene calls are TRBV28 and TRBJ2-5; 13 positions match TRBD2. From germline, CDR1 is MDHEN and CDR2 SYDVKM. CDR3 size: 14 residues. Germline trimming cut 7 bases from V and 7 bases from J; bases unmatched to any gene: 6. This chain's CDR3 is CASMTSGRYGTQYF. The CDR3 DNA sequence: TGTGCCAGCATGACTAGCGGGAGGTATGGGACCCAGTACTTC.

Written as DNA, the CDR3 is TGTGCCAGTAGTCCCGGTCAGGGGGCTACAGATACGCAGTATTTT. Translated, it gives CASSPGQGATDTQYF. The V and J genes are TRBV19 and TRBJ2-3, with 8 bases aligning to TRBD1. The junction had 7 bases not matched to a gene; V was cut back by 5 bases and J by 3 bases. Germline-derived CDR1 and CDR2 are LNHDA and SQIVND (reference sequence). The CDR3 runs 15 residues. The full variable domain, rest sourced from reference TRBV19 and TRBJ2-3, is DGGITQSPKYLFRKEGQNVTLSCEQNLNHDAMYWYRQDPGQGLRLIYYSQIVNDFQKGDIAEGYSVSREKKESFPLTVTSAQKNPTAFYLCASSPGQGATDTQYFGPGTRLTVL.

As to this clone: At one boundary the junction diverges from the germline segment, which might be a read error. Here the CDR3 reads CASSEARPHPF. Here the CDR3 DNA reads TGTGCCAGCAGTGAAGCCAGGCCCCATCCCTTC. This chain uses TRBV2 with TRBJ2-7; D is unresolved. The CDR3 length is 11 residues. The germline V gene has CDR1 SNHLY and CDR2 FYNNEI. Supplemented by reference TRBV2 and TRBJ2-7, the full variable domain reads EPEVTQTPSHQVTQMGQEVILRCVPISNHLYFYWYRQILGQKVEFLVSFYNNEISEKSEIFDDQFSVERPDGSNFTLKIRSTKLEDSAMYFCASSEARPHPFGPGTRLTVT.

The chain uses TRBV2 and TRBJ1-1; unclear D gene. Trimming stripped 6 bases from V and 0 bases from J, with 5 bases between. The CDR3 runs 12 residues. CDR1 is SNHLY and CDR2 is FYNNEI in the germline V gene. CDR3 in amino acids: CASRIMNTEAFF. For the CDR3, the DNA is TGTGCCAGCAGAATAATGAACACTGAAGCTTTCTTT.

This chain joins TRBV4-1 and TRBJ1-2; D uncertain. This CDR3 region has 13 residues. The V end lost 0 bases, the J end lost 1 base, and 3 bases lay between the germline ends. Germline V gene sequence: CDR1 MGHRA, CDR2 YSYEKL. The CDR3 here is CASSQDGNYGYTF. The CDR3 DNA reads TGCGCCAGCAGCCAAGACGGTAACTATGGCTACACCTTC.

The chain has TRBV30 and TRBJ1-1; weak D call: TRBD1 (5 bases). This CDR3 is 13 amino acids long. The V gene lost 4 bases and the J gene lost 6 bases, with 15 bases spanning the gap. Germline V gives CDR1 GTSNPN, CDR2 SVGIG (reference sequence). The CDR3, as DNA: TGTGCCTGGAACCCCACCGGCAGGGCTGAAGCTTTCTTT. Its protein product is CAWNPTGRAEAFF.

The CDR3 coding sequence is TGTGCCAGCAGTGTTGAGCGGGAGAGTAATGAGCAGTTCTTC. Encoded protein: CASSVERESNEQFF. J is TRBJ2-1 and V is TRBV2, with 8 bases aligning to TRBD2. Unmatched junction bases numbered 6, after V lost 4 bases and J lost 7 bases. Looked up from germline, CDR1 is SNHLY and CDR2 is FYNNEI. The CDR3 runs to 14 residues.

The J gene is TRBJ2-7, the V gene TRBV6-6; 10 bases are a match to TRBD1. CDR1 and CDR2 (germline): MNHNY, SVGAGI (reference sequence). The CDR3 sequence is 15 residues long. The junction had 7 bases not matched to a gene; V was cut back by 5 bases and J by 3 bases. CDR3: CASSPRDRGNYEQYF. The CDR3 DNA reads as TGTGCCAGCAGTCCCCGGGACAGGGGCAACTACGAGCAGTACTTC.

The rearrangement joins TRBV27 to TRBJ1-1; D unresolved. The CDR3 covers 13 residues. CDR1 is MNHEY, CDR2 SMNVEV, per germline (reference sequence). V was clipped by 2 bases and J by 1 base, with 5 bases between them. This CDR3 is CASSLNRNTEAFF. For the CDR3, the DNA is TGTGCCAGCAGTTTAAACAGGAACACTGAAGCTTTCTTT.

The CDR3 here is CASSPFDRDYGYTF. In DNA, the CDR3 is TGTGCCAGCAGCCCCTTCGACAGGGACTATGGCTACACCTTC. The V and J genes are TRBV7-9 and TRBJ1-2, with 7 positions matching TRBD1. V shed 5 bases and J 3 bases; nucleotides not matched to a gene: 6. Germline CDR1 is SEHNR and CDR2 is FQNEAQ (reference sequence). The CDR3 is made up of 14 amino acids.

The chain joins TRBV9 to TRBJ2-1, with a tentative D call TRBD1 (5 bases). V gave up 5 bases and J gave up 4 bases, with 13 bases separating them. This CDR3 has 14 residues. The V gene's germline CDR1 is SGDLS and CDR2 YYNGEE. Written as DNA, the CDR3 is TGTGCCAGCAGGGGGCAGGGCGAATACAATGAGCAGTTCTTC. The encoded protein is CASRGQGEYNEQFF. The complete variable domain, with remaining parts taken from reference TRBV9 and TRBJ2-1, reads DSGVTQTPKHLITATGQRVTLRCSPRSGDLSVYWYQQSLDQGLQFLIQYYNGEERAKGNILERFSAQQFPDLHSELNLSSLELGDSALYFCASRGQGEYNEQFFGPGTRLTVL.

This chain connects TRBV5-1 to TRBJ2-5; 13 bases agree with TRBD2. This CDR3 spans 18 amino acids. Germline CDR1 reads SGHRS; CDR2 reads YFSETQ. After removal of 0 bases from V and 3 bases from J, the junction contained 8 bases not matched to a gene. CDR3 residues: CASSLGDLGLAGEETQYF. The CDR3 DNA sequence: TGCGCCAGCAGCTTGGGGGACCTTGGACTAGCGGGAGAAGAGACCCAGTACTTC.

This clone was seen more than once but under ten times. The CDR3 is CASSPVTGQETQYF. As DNA, the CDR3 is TGTGCCAGCTCACCAGTTACAGGGCAAGAGACCCAGTACTTC. This chain links TRBV18 with TRBJ2-5, with D tentatively TRBD1 (6 bases). Trimming removed 2 bases from V and 2 bases from J, with 9 bases in between. The CDR3 is made up of 14 amino acids. Germline V gene sequence: CDR1 KGHSH, CDR2 LQKENI.

This chain connects TRBV11-2 to TRBJ1-4; D unresolved. The CDR3 is made up of 15 amino acids. The ends were cut back, 2 bases at V and 0 bases at J, with 7 bases in the middle. CDR1 is SGHAT and CDR2 is FQNNGV in the germline V gene. Here the CDR3 DNA reads TGTGCCAGCAGCTTAACGCGCCCAACTAATGAAAAACTGTTTTTT. Translated: CASSLTRPTNEKLFF.

The CDR3 DNA follows: TGTGCCAGCAGCCCTGGGACAGGGGGGTACCAAGAGACCCAGTACTTC. This sequence encodes CASSPGTGGYQETQYF. This chain joins TRBV9 and TRBJ2-5; TRBD1 aligns across 11 bases. The ends lost 4 bases at V and 0 bases at J; junction bases unmatched: 5. CDR1 is SGDLS and CDR2 is YYNGEE in the germline V gene. The CDR3 sequence is 16 residues long. Drawing the rest from reference TRBV9 and TRBJ2-5, the complete variable domain is DSGVTQTPKHLITATGQRVTLRCSPRSGDLSVYWYQQSLDQGLQFLIQYYNGEERAKGNILERFSAQQFPDLHSELNLSSLELGDSALYFCASSPGTGGYQETQYFGPGTRLLVL.

The chain links TRBV6-5 to TRBJ2-7; no clear D gene. The CDR3 sequence is 14 residues long. V lost 6 bases, J lost 2 bases, and 14 bases lay in between. Germline V gene lookup returns CDR1 MNHEY and CDR2 SVGAGI. CDR3 residues: CASRGERWTYEQYF. For the CDR3, the DNA is TGTGCCAGCAGAGGTGAGAGGTGGACCTACGAGCAGTACTTC.

This clone has a single count. The J gene is TRBJ2-2, the V gene TRBV7-3; D possibly corresponds to TRBD1 (6 bases). The CDR3 contains 15 residues. V dropped 1 base and J dropped 2 bases, with 8 bases sitting between them. CDR1 is SGHTA and CDR2 is FQGTGA in the germline V gene. CDR3 region: CASSLMGANTGELFF. DNA of the CDR3: TGTGCCAGCAGCTTAATGGGGGCAAACACCGGGGAGCTGTTTTTT.

The chain recombines TRBV5-6 with TRBJ2-5; 7 bases align to TRBD2. The CDR3 totals 14 residues. The J segment lost 11 bases and the V segment lost 4 bases, leaving 14 bases of the junction unmatched. Germline V gene sequence: CDR1 SGHDT, CDR2 YYEEEE. Written as DNA, the CDR3 is TGTGCCAGCAGCCGCCCGGGGAGGGTACAGGAGCAGTACTTC. It codes for CASSRPGRVQEQYF.

The rearrangement links TRBV19 to TRBJ2-4; D is perhaps TRBD2 (6 bases). V dropped 7 bases and J dropped 8 bases, with 15 bases sitting between them. There are 13 residues in the CDR3. Germline lookup yields CDR1 LNHDA and CDR2 SQIVND (reference sequence). This chain's CDR3 is CASIQTGLDIQYF. The DNA for the CDR3 is TGTGCCAGTATCCAAACGGGACTCGACATTCAGTACTTC.

The V and J genes are TRBV10-3 and TRBJ2-4, with a weak D call TRBD1 (6 bases). This CDR3 is built from 15 residues. Trimming left V 3 bases short and J 2 bases short, with 11 bases between. Germline V gene lookup returns CDR1 ENHRY and CDR2 SYGVKD. CDR3 DNA sequence: TGTGCCATCAGTGAAACAGGGATTACCAAAAACATTCAGTACTTC. Translating it yields CAISETGITKNIQYF.

The CDR3, as DNA: TGTGCCAGCAGCTTTAGCGGGAGGTTTGGGGAGCTGTTTTTT. Encoded protein: CASSFSGRFGELFF. This chain joins TRBV5-6 and TRBJ2-2, with 10 bases matching TRBD2. Germline V gene lookup returns CDR1 SGHDT and CDR2 YYEEEE. With 2 bases clipped from V and 8 bases from J, the junction kept 3 bases outside the gene matches. This CDR3 contains 14 residues.

V and J are TRBV27 and TRBJ2-1, with 10 bases fitting TRBD2. Germline lookup yields CDR1 MNHEY and CDR2 SMNVEV (reference sequence). The CDR3 runs to 19 residues. Germline trimming cut 0 bases from V and 7 bases from J; bases unmatched to any gene: 15. The CDR3 bases are TGTGCCAGCAGTTTATCCGCTAGCGGGAGCGGTAGTGGAAGAAATGAGCAGTTCTTC. Translated: CASSLSASGSGSGRNEQFF.

The chain carries TRBV7-2 and TRBJ2-7, with D tentatively TRBD1 (7 bases). CDR3 length: 13 amino acids. Germline assignment: CDR1 SGHTA and CDR2 FQGNSA. V gave up 3 bases and J gave up 9 bases, with 15 bases separating them. CDR3 residues: CASSLGIQGGQYF. The CDR3 bases are TGTGCCAGCAGCTTGGGTATCCAGGGGGGGCAGTACTTC.

The count of this clone is one. The J gene is TRBJ2-7, the V gene TRBV9; D not certain. The V and J ends lost 3 bases and 6 bases respectively, with 13 bases between them. The CDR3 consists of 13 residues. Germline values: CDR1 SGDLS, CDR2 YYNGEE. The CDR3 DNA reads as TGTGCCAGCAGCGCCACCCTCTCGGGCGAGCAGTACTTC. The encoded protein is CASSATLSGEQYF.

The chain links TRBV19 to TRBJ1-1, with D maybe TRBD1 (5 bases). Germline-derived CDR1 and CDR2 are LNHDA and SQIVND (reference sequence). The V and J ends lost 0 bases and 0 bases respectively, with 8 bases between them. The CDR3 totals 15 residues. For the CDR3, the DNA is TGTGCCAGTAGTATAGATACAGGATTGAACACTGAAGCTTTCTTT. Protein product: CASSIDTGLNTEAFF. The complete variable domain, with remaining parts taken from reference TRBV19 and TRBJ1-1, reads DGGITQSPKYLFRKEGQNVTLSCEQNLNHDAMYWYRQDPGQGLRLIYYSQIVNDFQKGDIAEGYSVSREKKESFPLTVTSAQKNPTAFYLCASSIDTGLNTEAFFGQGTRLTVV.